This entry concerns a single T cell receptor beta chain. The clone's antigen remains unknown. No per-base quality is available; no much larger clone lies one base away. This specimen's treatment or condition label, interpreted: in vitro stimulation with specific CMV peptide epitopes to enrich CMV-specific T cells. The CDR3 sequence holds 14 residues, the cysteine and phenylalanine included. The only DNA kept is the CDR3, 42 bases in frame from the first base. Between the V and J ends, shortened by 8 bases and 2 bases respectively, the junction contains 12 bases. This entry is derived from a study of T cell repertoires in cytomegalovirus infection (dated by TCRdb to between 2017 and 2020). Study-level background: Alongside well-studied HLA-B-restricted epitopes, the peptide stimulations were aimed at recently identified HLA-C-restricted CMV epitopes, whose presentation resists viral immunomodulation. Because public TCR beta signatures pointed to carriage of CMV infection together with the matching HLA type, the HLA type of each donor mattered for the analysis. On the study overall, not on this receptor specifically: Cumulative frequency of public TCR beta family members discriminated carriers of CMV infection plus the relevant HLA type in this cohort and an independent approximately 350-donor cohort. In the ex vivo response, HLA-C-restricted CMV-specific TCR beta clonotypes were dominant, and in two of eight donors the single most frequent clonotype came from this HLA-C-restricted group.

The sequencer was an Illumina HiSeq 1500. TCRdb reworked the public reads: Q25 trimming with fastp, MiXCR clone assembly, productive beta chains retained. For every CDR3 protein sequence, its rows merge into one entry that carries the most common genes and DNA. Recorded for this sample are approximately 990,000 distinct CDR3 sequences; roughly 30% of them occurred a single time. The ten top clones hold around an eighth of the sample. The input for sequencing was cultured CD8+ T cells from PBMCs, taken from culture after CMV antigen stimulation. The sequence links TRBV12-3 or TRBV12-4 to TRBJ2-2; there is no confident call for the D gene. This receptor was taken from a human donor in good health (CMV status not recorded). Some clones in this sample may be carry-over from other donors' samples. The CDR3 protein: CASGSSDNTGELFF. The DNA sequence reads TGTGCCAGCGGGTCTTCAGACAACACCGGGGAGCTGTTTTTT.